One and the same sample provided the 24 T cell receptor beta chains below, sequenced in a study of T cells in Graves' hyperthyroidism and ophthalmopathy. Amplification of TCR beta CDR3 regions was performed using RNA transcripts as template. Using the HTBI primer set, a first-round RT-PCR was run on the TCR CDR3. TCRdb re-called the multiplex PCR reads with MiXCR, one entry per CDR3 protein. The sample holds hundreds of thousands of distinct CDR3 sequences; 14% to 15% are singletons and the top ten take approximately 13%. The sequencing input was blood. The origin of the receptors is a man between 18 and 29 years old with Graves' ophthalmopathy.

This clonotype was counted at least ten times. V and J are TRBV5-1 and TRBJ2-2; D uncertain. Per the germline V gene, CDR1 is SGHRS and CDR2 is YFSETQ. Trimming removed 1 base at V and 2 bases at J, with 9 bases between. The CDR3 length is 15 residues. In DNA, the CDR3 is TGCGCCAGCAGCTTGTTCCAGGCCAACACCGGGGAGCTGTTTTTT. It yields the protein CASSLFQANTGELFF. Full variable domain (rest looked up from reference TRBV5-1 and TRBJ2-2): KAGVTQTPRYLIKTRGQQVTLSCSPISGHRSVSWYQQTPGQGLQFLFEYFSETQRNKGNFPGRFSGRQFSNSRSEMNVSTLELGDSALYLCASSLFQANTGELFFGEGSRLTVL.

This clonotype was observed many times. The genes are TRBV18 and TRBJ2-1, with D tentatively TRBD1 (6 bases). The CDR3 runs 13 residues. V lost 2 bases, J lost 6 bases, and 8 bases lay in between. Per germline, CDR1 KGHSH and CDR2 LQKENI. The CDR3 is CASSPKGVNEQFF. The CDR3 DNA sequence: TGTGCCAGCTCACCAAAGGGGGTCAATGAGCAGTTCTTC.

This clonotype was counted only a few times. The rearrangement uses TRBV2 and TRBJ1-1; D unresolved. The CDR3 covers 10 residues. Germline V gives CDR1 SNHLY, CDR2 FYNNEI. V lost 8 bases and J 4 bases, leaving 5 bases between the germline ends. CDR3 sequence reads: CASEVTEAFF. The CDR3 nucleotides read TGTGCCAGCGAAGTCACTGAAGCTTTCTTT.

This clonotype was picked up many times. The chain links TRBV29-1 to TRBJ2-5; the D is unclear. The CDR3 extends over 15 amino acids. The germline V gene has CDR1 SQVTM and CDR2 ANQGSEA. Trimming pared 0 bases from V and 2 bases from J, leaving 13 bases between. The CDR3 nucleotides are TGCAGCGTTGAAGATCAAGGCGGCCGTCAAGAGACCCAGTACTTC. Its protein is CSVEDQGGRQETQYF. The whole variable domain, remainder taken from reference TRBV29-1 and TRBJ2-5, is SAVISQKPSRDICQRGTSLTIQCQVDSQVTMMFWYRQQPGQSLTLIATANQGSEATYESGFVIDKFPISRPNLTFSTLTVSNMSPEDSSIYLCSVEDQGGRQETQYFGPGTRLLVL.

This clonotype has at least ten counts. The chain couples TRBV14 to TRBJ1-2; D perhaps matches TRBD1 (6 bases). The CDR3 consists of 16 residues. Deletions cut 0 bases from V and 8 bases from J, with 19 bases between. Germline values: CDR1 SGHDN, CDR2 FVKESK. CDR3 nucleotides: TGTGCCAGCAGCCAAGAACTAGACAGGCTGTTGGGAGGCTACACCTTC. Translating gives CASSQELDRLLGGYTF.

This clonotype appeared many times. The chain links TRBV11-1 to TRBJ2-1; 10 bases fit TRBD2. The CDR3 extends over 16 amino acids. The germline CDR1 and CDR2 sequences are SGHAT and FQDESV (reference sequence). V lost 4 bases, J lost 0 bases, and 3 bases stayed unmatched. CDR3 in amino acids: CASSYRLAGSYNEQFF. The CDR3 bases are TGTGCCAGCAGCTACCGACTAGCGGGCTCCTACAATGAGCAGTTCTTC.

This clonotype was detected a few times. As DNA, the CDR3 is TGTGCCAGCAGTGCCACAGGGGAAGGCACTGAAGCTTTCTTT. Its protein product is CASSATGEGTEAFF. The J gene is TRBJ1-1, the V gene TRBV6-2 or TRBV6-3; 7 nucleotides match TRBD1. V was pared by 5 bases and J by 4 bases, with 7 bases of the junction left unmatched. The CDR3 spans 14 residues. Germline V gene data show CDR1 as MNHEY and CDR2 as SVGEGT.

This clonotype was found a few times. The V gene is TRBV10-1, the J gene TRBJ1-6; 8 positions agree with TRBD1. Trimming cost V 6 bases and J 5 bases; bases outside gene matches: 3. The germline V gene encodes CDR1 WNHNN and CDR2 SYGVQD (reference sequence). The CDR3 totals 14 residues. CDR3 sequence reads: CASRMTGDNSPLHF. CDR3 DNA: TGCGCCAGCAGAATGACAGGGGATAATTCACCCCTCCACTTT.

The gene calls are TRBV7-2 and TRBJ1-5; TRBD1 might be the D (5 bases). Per the germline V gene, CDR1 is SGHTA and CDR2 is FQGNSA. Between the trimmed V and J ends, which lost 5 bases and 0 bases, there was a span of 8 bases. The CDR3 loop spans 14 amino acids. The CDR3 nucleotides are TGTGCCAGCAGCGGGGGGATTAGCAATCAGCCCCAGCATTTT. This translates into CASSGGISNQPQHF.

The chain links TRBV12-5 to TRBJ1-1; D gene ambiguous. This CDR3 comprises 13 residues. From germline, CDR1 is LGHNT and CDR2 FRNRAP. V was shortened by 1 base and J by 6 bases, with 9 bases between the two germline ends. The CDR3 sequence: CASGLGLSPEAFF. The CDR3 nucleotides are TGTGCTAGTGGTTTGGGCCTTTCTCCTGAAGCTTTCTTT.

This clonotype came up a few times. The chain employs TRBV10-1 and TRBJ1-1; tentatively, D is TRBD1 (5 bases). Germline V gene sequence: CDR1 WNHNN, CDR2 SYGVQD (reference sequence). The V and J ends lost 0 bases and 6 bases respectively, with 17 bases between them. This CDR3 spans 16 amino acids. The CDR3 protein is CASSESGEKGYSEAFF. In DNA, the CDR3 is TGCGCCAGCAGTGAGTCAGGGGAGAAGGGCTACTCTGAAGCTTTCTTT.

This clonotype was seen a few times. This chain connects TRBV5-1 to TRBJ2-1; TRBD1 aligns across 9 bases. This CDR3 is 15 amino acids long. The V segment lost 4 bases and the J segment 6 bases; nucleotides outside the gene matches: 8. Germline V gene lookup returns CDR1 SGHRS and CDR2 YFSETQ. The CDR3, as DNA: TGCGCCAGCAGCGGTTTGGACAGGGGTCGCAATGAGCAGTTCTTC. It specifies CASSGLDRGRNEQFF.

This clonotype was detected only once. The chain employs TRBV12-3 or TRBV12-4 and TRBJ1-1; D is perhaps TRBD1 (5 bases). The germline V and J ends were trimmed by 3 bases and 4 bases, with 21 bases remaining between them. The CDR3 sequence is 17 residues long. The CDR3 reads CASSFYGVGAASTEAFF. The CDR3 nucleotides read TGTGCCAGCAGTTTTTACGGCGTCGGGGCGGCGAGCACTGAAGCTTTCTTT.

This clonotype was seen ten or more times. The J gene is TRBJ1-2, the V gene TRBV30; no firm D call. V gave up 0 bases and J gave up 2 bases, with 16 bases separating them. CDR1 is GTSNPN and CDR2 is SVGIG in the germline V gene (reference sequence). The CDR3 length is 16 residues. The CDR3 region has the DNA TGTGCCTGGAGTGTACTTGGAAACAGCTTGAACTATGGCTACACCTTC. Its protein is CAWSVLGNSLNYGYTF.

This clonotype was seen more than once but under ten times. The junction shows a germline mismatch at one end, possibly a read error. V and J are TRBV4-1 and TRBJ2-1; TRBD2 matches at 8 bases. This CDR3 spans 15 amino acids. Germline assignment: CDR1 MGHRA and CDR2 YSYEKL. As DNA, the CDR3 is TGCGCCAGTAGCCAAGCGGGGGCCTTCTACAATGAGCAGTTCTTC. Protein product: CASSQAGAFYNEQFF.

This clonotype has at least ten counts. The chain uses TRBV20-1 and TRBJ2-4; D is ambiguous. This CDR3 comprises 14 residues. With 1 base removed from V and 4 bases from J, the gap between germline ends came to 11 bases. The germline CDR1 and CDR2 sequences are DFQATT and SNEGSKA (reference sequence). The CDR3: CSARVLDLKNIQYF. CDR3 coding DNA: TGCAGTGCTAGAGTGTTGGACCTAAAAAACATTCAGTACTTC.

This clonotype was detected ten times or more. The chain carries TRBV29-1 and TRBJ2-5; TRBD1 matches 9 bases. CDR1 and CDR2 from the germline V gene are SQVTM and ANQGSEA. The CDR3 is 14 residues long. V lost 6 bases to trimming and J lost 5 bases; unmatched junction nucleotides: 10. The CDR3 protein is CSVNHRGLWETQYF. The CDR3 coding sequence is TGCAGCGTAAATCACAGGGGGCTCTGGGAGACCCAGTACTTC.

This clonotype was recorded a few times. The chain employs TRBV15 and TRBJ1-1; D remains unclear. Germline lookup yields CDR1 LNHNV and CDR2 YYDKDF (reference sequence). This CDR3 comprises 15 residues. Trimming took off 1 base at V and 4 bases at J, with 13 bases between the two ends. CDR3 residues: CATSRASGRTTEAFF. CDR3 DNA: TGTGCCACCAGCAGAGCATCGGGGAGGACCACTGAAGCTTTCTTT.

With regard to this clonotype: A much bigger clone sits one base away, suggesting this may be a read error. This chain connects TRBV14 to TRBJ1-1; D may be TRBD1 (5 bases). CDR3 length: 15 residues. In germline, CDR1 is SGHDN, CDR2 FVKESK. CDR3 sequence: CACSHSGTGNTEAFF. Written as DNA, the CDR3 is TGTGCCTGCAGCCATTCCGGGACCGGGAACACTGAAGCTTTCTTT.

There are many counts of this clonotype. The CDR3 loop reads CASSAGPHNQPQHF. The DNA of the CDR3 is TGTGCCAGCAGCGCGGGGCCCCACAATCAGCCCCAGCATTTT. This chain uses TRBV9 with TRBJ1-5; possibly TRBD1 for D (5 bases). This CDR3 has 14 amino acids. V was trimmed by 3 bases and J by 3 bases, leaving 10 bases between them. CDR1 is SGDLS and CDR2 is YYNGEE in the germline V gene.

Remarks on this clonotype: This may stem from a read error, because a much larger clone lies one nucleotide away. DNA of the CDR3: TGTGCCAGCAGTGATTTTTTACAGGGGAGGGACAATGAGCAGTTCTTC. Translation: CASSDFLQGRDNEQFF. This sequence joins TRBV24-1 and TRBJ2-1; D tentatively fits TRBD1 or TRBD2 (7 bases each). This CDR3 has 16 residues. Germline V lookup: CDR1 KGHDR, CDR2 SFDVKD.

Ten or more counts support this clonotype. The rearrangement joins TRBV27 to TRBJ1-2, with D hard to call. This CDR3 spans 15 amino acids. Germline CDR1 and CDR2: MNHEY and SMNVEV (reference sequence). Trimming left V 6 bases short and J 0 bases short, with 14 bases between. The CDR3 region has the DNA TGTGCCAGCAGCTCGCGCTCCGGGACTAACTATGGCTACACCTTC. As protein: CASSSRSGTNYGYTF.

This clonotype showed up many times. The V gene is TRBV27, the J gene TRBJ2-1, with 9 bases fitting TRBD2. Losses at the gene ends were 5 bases for V and 2 bases for J; bases not matched to a gene: 4. This CDR3 has 15 amino acids. The germline V gene has CDR1 MNHEY and CDR2 SMNVEV (reference sequence). In DNA form, the CDR3 reads TGTGCCAGCAGTGAGGGCGGGAGGGCCTACAATGAGCAGTTCTTC. This translates into CASSEGGRAYNEQFF.

This clonotype was counted a few times. The chain carries TRBV6-1 and TRBJ2-4, with unresolved D. CDR1 is MNHNS and CDR2 is SASEGT in the germline V gene. This CDR3 comprises 14 residues. Trimming removed 6 bases from V and 0 bases from J, with 9 bases in between. The CDR3 region has the DNA TGTGCCAGCAGGGGCATTTTAGCCAAAAACATTCAGTACTTC. Its protein product is CASRGILAKNIQYF.